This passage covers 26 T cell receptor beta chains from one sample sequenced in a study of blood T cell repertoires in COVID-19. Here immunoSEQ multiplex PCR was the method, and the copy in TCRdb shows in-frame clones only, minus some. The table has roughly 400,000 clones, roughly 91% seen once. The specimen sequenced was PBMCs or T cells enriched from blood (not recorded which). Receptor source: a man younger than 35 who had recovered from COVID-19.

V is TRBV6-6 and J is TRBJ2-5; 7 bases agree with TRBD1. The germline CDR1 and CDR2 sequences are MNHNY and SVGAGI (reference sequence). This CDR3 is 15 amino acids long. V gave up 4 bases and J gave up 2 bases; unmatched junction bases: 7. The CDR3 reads CASSLVPGQQETQYF. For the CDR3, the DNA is TGTGCCAGCAGTTTAGTTCCGGGACAGCAAGAGACCCAGTACTTC.

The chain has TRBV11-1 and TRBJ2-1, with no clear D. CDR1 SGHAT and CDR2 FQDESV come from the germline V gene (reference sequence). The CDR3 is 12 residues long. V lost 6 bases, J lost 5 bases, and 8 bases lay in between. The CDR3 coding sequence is TGTGCCAGCAGTAAAAATGACAATGAGCAGTTCTTC. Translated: CASSKNDNEQFF.

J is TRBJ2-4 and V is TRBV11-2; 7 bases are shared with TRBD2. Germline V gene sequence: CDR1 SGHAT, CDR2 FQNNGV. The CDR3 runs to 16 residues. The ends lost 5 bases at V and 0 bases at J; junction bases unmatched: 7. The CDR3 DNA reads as TGTGCCAGCAGCCATACTAGCGCTCTAGCCAAAAACATTCAGTACTTC. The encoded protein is CASSHTSALAKNIQYF. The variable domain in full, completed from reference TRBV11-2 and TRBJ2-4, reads EAGVAQSPRYKIIEKRQSVAFWCNPISGHATLYWYQQILGQGPKLLIQFQNNGVVDDSQLPKDRFSAERLKGVDSTLKIQPAKLEDSAVYLCASSHTSALAKNIQYFGAGTRLSVL.

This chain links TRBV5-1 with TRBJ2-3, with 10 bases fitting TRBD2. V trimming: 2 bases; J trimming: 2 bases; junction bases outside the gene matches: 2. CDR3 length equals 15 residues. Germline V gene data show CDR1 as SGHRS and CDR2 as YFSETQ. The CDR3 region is CASSFGTSDTDTQYF. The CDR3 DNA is TGCGCCAGCAGCTTCGGGACTAGCGACACAGATACGCAGTATTTT.

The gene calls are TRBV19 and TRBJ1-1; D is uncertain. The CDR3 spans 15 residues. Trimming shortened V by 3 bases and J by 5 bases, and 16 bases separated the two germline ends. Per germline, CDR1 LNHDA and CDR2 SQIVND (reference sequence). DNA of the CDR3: TGTGCCAGTAGTATTTCCCCGGGGTTGGGAACTGAAGCTTTCTTT. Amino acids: CASSISPGLGTEAFF.

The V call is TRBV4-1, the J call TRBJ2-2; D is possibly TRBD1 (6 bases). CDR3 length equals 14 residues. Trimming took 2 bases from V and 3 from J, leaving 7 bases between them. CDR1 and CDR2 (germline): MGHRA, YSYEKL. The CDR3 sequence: CASSQYRDTGELFF. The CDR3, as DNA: TGCGCCAGCAGCCAATACAGGGACACCGGGGAGCTGTTTTTT.

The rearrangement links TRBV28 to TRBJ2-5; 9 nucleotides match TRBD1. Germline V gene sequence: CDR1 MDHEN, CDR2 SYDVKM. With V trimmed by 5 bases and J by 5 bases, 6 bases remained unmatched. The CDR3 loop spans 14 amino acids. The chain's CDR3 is CASSRTGARETQYF. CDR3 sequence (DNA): TGTGCCAGCAGTAGGACAGGGGCTCGGGAGACCCAGTACTTC.

As DNA, the CDR3 is TGTGCCAGCAGCAAAGATCCAGCGGAGAAATCTGGAAACACCATATATTTT. This encodes CASSKDPAEKSGNTIYF. The chain recombines TRBV21-1 with TRBJ1-3. TRBV21-1 constitutes a pseudogene. The CDR3 sequence is 17 residues long.

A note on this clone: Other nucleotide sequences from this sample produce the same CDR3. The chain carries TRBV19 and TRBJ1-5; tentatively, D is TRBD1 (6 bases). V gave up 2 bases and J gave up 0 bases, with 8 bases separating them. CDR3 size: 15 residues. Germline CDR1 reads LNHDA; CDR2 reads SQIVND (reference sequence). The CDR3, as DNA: TGTGCCAGTAGTATACAGGGGTATAGCAATCAGCCCCAGCATTTT. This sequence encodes CASSIQGYSNQPQHF.

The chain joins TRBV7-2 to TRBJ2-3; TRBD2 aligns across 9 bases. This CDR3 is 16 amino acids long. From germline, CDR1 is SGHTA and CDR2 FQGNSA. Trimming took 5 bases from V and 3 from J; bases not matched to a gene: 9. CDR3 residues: CASSPRGSGSTDTQYF. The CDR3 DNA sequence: TGTGCCAGCAGCCCCCGGGGTAGCGGGAGTACAGATACGCAGTATTTT.

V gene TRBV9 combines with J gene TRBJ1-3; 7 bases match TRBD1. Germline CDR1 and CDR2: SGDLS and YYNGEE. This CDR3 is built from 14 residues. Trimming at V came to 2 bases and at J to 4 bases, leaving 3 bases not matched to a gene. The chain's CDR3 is CASSVTGRGNTIYF. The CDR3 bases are TGTGCCAGCAGCGTGACAGGGCGGGGAAACACCATATATTTT.

The CDR3 DNA follows: TGTGCCAGTAGTTCCCTGACAGGTTCTGACTATGGCTACACCTTC. Its translation: CASSSLTGSDYGYTF. The chain couples TRBV19 to TRBJ1-2, with D perhaps matching TRBD1 (6 bases). Germline CDR1 is LNHDA and CDR2 is SQIVND (reference sequence). The CDR3 totals 15 residues. The V end lost 5 bases, the J end lost 3 bases, and 16 bases lay between the germline ends.

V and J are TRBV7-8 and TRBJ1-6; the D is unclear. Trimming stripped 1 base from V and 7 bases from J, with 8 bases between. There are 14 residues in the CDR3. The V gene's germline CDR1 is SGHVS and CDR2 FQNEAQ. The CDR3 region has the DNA TGTGCCAGCAGCTTAGGGACGGGGAATTCACCCCTCCACTTT. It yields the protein CASSLGTGNSPLHF.

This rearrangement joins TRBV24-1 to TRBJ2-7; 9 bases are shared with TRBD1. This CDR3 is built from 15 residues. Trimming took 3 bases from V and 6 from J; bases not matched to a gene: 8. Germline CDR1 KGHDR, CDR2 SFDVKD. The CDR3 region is CATSDPRTGALEQYF. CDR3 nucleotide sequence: TGTGCCACCAGTGATCCGCGGACAGGGGCCCTCGAGCAGTACTTC.

The CDR3 reads CASSWTSDNYEQYF. The CDR3 DNA sequence: TGTGCCAGCAGTTGGACTAGCGACAACTACGAGCAGTACTTC. The rearrangement uses TRBV27 and TRBJ2-7, with TRBD2 matching 9 bases. The J segment lost 3 bases and the V segment lost 4 bases, leaving 4 bases of the junction unmatched. The CDR3 consists of 14 residues. CDR1 is MNHEY, CDR2 SMNVEV, per germline (reference sequence).

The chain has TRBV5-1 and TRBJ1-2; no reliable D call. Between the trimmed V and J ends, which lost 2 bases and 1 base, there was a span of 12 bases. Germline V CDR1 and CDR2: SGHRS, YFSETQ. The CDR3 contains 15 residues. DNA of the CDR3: TGCGCCAGCAGCTTTGAGGATCTAATTAACTATGGCTACACCTTC. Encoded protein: CASSFEDLINYGYTF.

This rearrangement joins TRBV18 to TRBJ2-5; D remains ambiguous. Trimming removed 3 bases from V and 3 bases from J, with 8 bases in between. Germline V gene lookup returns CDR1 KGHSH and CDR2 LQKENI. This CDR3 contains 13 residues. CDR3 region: CASSPTVKETQYF. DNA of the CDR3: TGTGCCAGCTCACCTACTGTAAAAGAGACCCAGTACTTC.

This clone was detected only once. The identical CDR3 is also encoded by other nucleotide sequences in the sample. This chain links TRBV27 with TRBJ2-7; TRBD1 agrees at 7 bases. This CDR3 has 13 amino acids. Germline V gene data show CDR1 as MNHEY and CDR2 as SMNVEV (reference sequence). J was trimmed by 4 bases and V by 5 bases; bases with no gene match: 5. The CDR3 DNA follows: TGTGCCAGCAGTCTTTCACAGGGGTACGAGCAGTACTTC. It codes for CASSLSQGYEQYF.

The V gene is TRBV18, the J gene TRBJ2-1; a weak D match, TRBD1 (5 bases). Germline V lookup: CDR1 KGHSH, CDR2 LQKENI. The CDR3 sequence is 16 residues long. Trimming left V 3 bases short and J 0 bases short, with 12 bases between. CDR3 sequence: CASSPATTVSYNEQFF. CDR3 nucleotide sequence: TGTGCCAGCTCACCTGCCACGACAGTCTCCTACAATGAGCAGTTCTTC.

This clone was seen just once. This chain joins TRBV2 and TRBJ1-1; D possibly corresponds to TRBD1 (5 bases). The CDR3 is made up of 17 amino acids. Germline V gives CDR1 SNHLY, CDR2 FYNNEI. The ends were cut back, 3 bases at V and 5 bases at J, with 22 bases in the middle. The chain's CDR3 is CASSDGRGRGGRTEAFF. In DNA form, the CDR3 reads TGTGCCAGCAGTGATGGCCGGGGGAGGGGCGGTCGAACTGAAGCTTTCTTT. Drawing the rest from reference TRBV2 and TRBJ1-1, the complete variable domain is EPEVTQTPSHQVTQMGQEVILRCVPISNHLYFYWYRQILGQKVEFLVSFYNNEISEKSEIFDDQFSVERPDGSNFTLKIRSTKLEDSAMYFCASSDGRGRGGRTEAFFGQGTRLTVV.

CDR3 bases: TGTGCCAGCAGCCCATCTCCGTACATCACCCTCCACTTT. This encodes CASSPSPYITLHF. This rearrangement joins TRBV7-2 to TRBJ1-6; no clear D. Germline V CDR1 and CDR2: SGHTA, FQGNSA. V was pared by 5 bases and J by 14 bases, with 16 bases between. The CDR3 is 13 residues long.

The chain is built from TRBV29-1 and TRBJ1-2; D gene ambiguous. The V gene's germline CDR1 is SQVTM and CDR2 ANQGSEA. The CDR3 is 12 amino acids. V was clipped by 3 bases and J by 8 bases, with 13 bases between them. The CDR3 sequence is CSVEGEVQGYTF. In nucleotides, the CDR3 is TGCAGCGTTGAGGGAGAAGTGCAGGGCTACACCTTC.

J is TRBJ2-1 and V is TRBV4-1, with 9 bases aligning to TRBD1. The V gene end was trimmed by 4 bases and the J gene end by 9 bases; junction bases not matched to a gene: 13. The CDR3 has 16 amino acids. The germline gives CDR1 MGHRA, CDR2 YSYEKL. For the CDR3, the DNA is TGCGCCAGCAGCCGCGGACCGGGACAGGGTTTCGCTGAGCAGTTCTTC. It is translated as CASSRGPGQGFAEQFF.

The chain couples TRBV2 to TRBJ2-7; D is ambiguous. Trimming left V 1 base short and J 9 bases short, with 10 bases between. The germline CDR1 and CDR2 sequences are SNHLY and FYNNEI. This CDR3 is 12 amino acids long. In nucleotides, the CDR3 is TGTGCCAGCAGTGAAGTACTTCCCTCGCAGTACTTC. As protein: CASSEVLPSQYF.

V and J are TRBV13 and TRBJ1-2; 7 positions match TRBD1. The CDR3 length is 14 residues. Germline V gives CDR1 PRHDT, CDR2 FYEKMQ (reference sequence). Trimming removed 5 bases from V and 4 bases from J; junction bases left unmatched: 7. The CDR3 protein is CASSITGTAYGYTF. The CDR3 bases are TGTGCCAGCAGCATAACCGGGACAGCCTATGGCTACACCTTC. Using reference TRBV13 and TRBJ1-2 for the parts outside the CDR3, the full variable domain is AAGVIQSPRHLIKEKRETATLKCYPIPRHDTVYWYQQGPGQDPQFLISFYEKMQSDKGSIPDRFSAQQFSDYHSELNMSSLELGDSALYFCASSITGTAYGYTFGSGTRLTVV.

The chain's CDR3 is CASSMRSWDRSYEQYF. The CDR3 nucleotides are TGTGCCAGTAGTATGCGGTCGTGGGACAGGAGCTACGAGCAGTACTTC. V gene TRBV19 combines with J gene TRBJ2-7; TRBD1 aligns across 8 bases. Looked up from germline, CDR1 is LNHDA and CDR2 is SQIVND (reference sequence). The CDR3 covers 16 residues. Trimming cost V 3 bases and J 3 bases; bases outside gene matches: 10.